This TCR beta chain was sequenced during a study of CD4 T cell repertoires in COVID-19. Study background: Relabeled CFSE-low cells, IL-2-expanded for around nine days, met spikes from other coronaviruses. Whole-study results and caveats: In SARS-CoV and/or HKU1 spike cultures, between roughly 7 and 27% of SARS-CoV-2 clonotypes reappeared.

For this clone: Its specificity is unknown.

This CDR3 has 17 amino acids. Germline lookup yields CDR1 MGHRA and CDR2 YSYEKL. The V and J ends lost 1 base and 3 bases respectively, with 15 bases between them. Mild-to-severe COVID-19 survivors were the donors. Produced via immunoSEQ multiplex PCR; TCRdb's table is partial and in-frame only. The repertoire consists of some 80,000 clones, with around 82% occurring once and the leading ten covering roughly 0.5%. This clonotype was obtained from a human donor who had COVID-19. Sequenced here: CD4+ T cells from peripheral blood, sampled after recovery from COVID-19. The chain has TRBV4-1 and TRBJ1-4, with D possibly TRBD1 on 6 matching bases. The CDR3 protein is CASSQGSGGPANEKLFF. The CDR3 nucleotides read TGCGCCAGCAGCCAAGGTTCCGGGGGGCCGGCTAATGAAAAACTGTTTTTT.